These T cell receptor beta chains were read from a single sample in a study of T cell responses to AZD1222 COVID-19 vaccine. Profiled with immunoSEQ multiplex PCR; TCRdb holds only in-frame clones, not every one. The sample contains about 170,000 clones, roughly 92% of which appear only once. The sequencing used peripheral blood, collected on day 0 of AZD1222 vaccination. The receptors shown here come from an adult in good health. The CDR3 runs from the conserved cysteine through the conserved F or W.

TRBV11-2,TRBJ1-6,CASSFYRRDNSPLHF
TRBV5-4,TRBJ2-7,CASSRNRDTTYEQYF
TRBV7-9,TRBJ1-3,CASSSQGSSGNTIYF
TRBV14,TRBJ1-2,CASSSAGIYGYTF
TRBV19,TRBJ2-3,CASSIVGRPDTQYF
TRBV6-1,TRBJ1-5,CASSVGFGGIYQPQHF
TRBV5-1,TRBJ2-2,CASSWTSGGAGELFF
TRBV10-2,TRBJ2-1,CASSERGSGRANFEFF
TRBV28,TRBJ2-6,CASTFRGRPGANVLTF
TRBV6-2/TRBV6-3,TRBJ2-7,CASSYPSRDRVGYEQYF
TRBV29-1,TRBJ2-7,CSVEDGGSYTYEQYF
TRBV3-1/TRBV3-2,TRBJ1-2,CASSREGAGTGANYGYTF
TRBV29-1,TRBJ2-1,CSVDRTAQGTYNEQFF
TRBV9,TRBJ1-4,CASSTTQGRKLFF
TRBV6-1,TRBJ1-5,CASSEPQSNQPQHF
TRBV3-1/TRBV3-2,TRBJ2-1,CASSQVSASSYNEQFF
TRBV24-1,TRBJ1-2,CATSDSTGQTGYTF
TRBV7-2,TRBJ1-6,CASSFTPDSPLHF
TRBV10-3,TRBJ1-1,CAISEQGYTEAFF
TRBV5-1,TRBJ1-1,CASSPGLLNTEAFF
TRBV7-3,TRBJ2-3,CASSARLAGGSGDTQYF
TRBV7-9,TRBJ1-4,CASSSVQGTNEKLFF
TRBV30,TRBJ2-2,CAWSVLAGGRTGELFF
TRBV24-1,TRBJ1-2,CATSDYNTNYGYTF